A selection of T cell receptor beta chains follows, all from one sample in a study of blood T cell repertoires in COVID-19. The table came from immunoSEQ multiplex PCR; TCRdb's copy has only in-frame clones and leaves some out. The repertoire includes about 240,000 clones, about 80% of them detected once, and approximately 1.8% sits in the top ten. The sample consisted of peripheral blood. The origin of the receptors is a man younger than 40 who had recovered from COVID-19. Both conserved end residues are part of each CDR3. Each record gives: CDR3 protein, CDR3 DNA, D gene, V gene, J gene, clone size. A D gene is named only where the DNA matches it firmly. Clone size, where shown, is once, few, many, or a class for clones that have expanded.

CDR3 protein: CASSLGLAGPRKTQYF
CDR3 DNA: TGTGCCAGCAGCTTGGGCCTAGCGGGCCCCAGGAAGACCCAGTACTTC
D gene: TRBD2
V gene: TRBV5-4
J gene: TRBJ2-5
clone size: few

CDR3 protein: CASSPKRANTEAFF
CDR3 DNA: TGTGCCAGCAGCCCCAAGCGGGCGAACACTGAAGCTTTCTTT
D gene: .
V gene: TRBV7-9
J gene: TRBJ1-1
clone size: .

CDR3 protein: CATAAGLNFYGYTF
CDR3 DNA: TGTGCCACGGCGGCGGGCCTTAACTTCTATGGCTACACCTTC
D gene: .
V gene: TRBV19
J gene: TRBJ1-2
clone size: once

CDR3 protein: CASSADRVEETQYF
CDR3 DNA: TGCGCCAGCAGCGCGGACAGGGTCGAAGAGACCCAGTACTTC
D gene: TRBD1
V gene: TRBV5-1
J gene: TRBJ2-5
clone size: .

CDR3 protein: CASSFPPGTGELFF
CDR3 DNA: TGTGCCAGCAGTTTCCCCCCGGGAACCGGGGAGCTGTTTTTT
D gene: .
V gene: TRBV28
J gene: TRBJ2-2
clone size: few

CDR3 protein: CATLTLYSNQPQHF
CDR3 DNA: TGTGCCACCCTAACTCTATATAGCAATCAGCCCCAGCATTTT
D gene: .
V gene: TRBV24-1
J gene: TRBJ1-5
clone size: .

CDR3 protein: CASSPHLGAKNIQYF
CDR3 DNA: TGTGCCAGCAGCCCGCACCTCGGGGCCAAAAACATTCAGTACTTC
D gene: .
V gene: TRBV7-9
J gene: TRBJ2-4
clone size: .

CDR3 protein: CASSLGGTGVSEQYF
CDR3 DNA: TGTGCCAGTAGCCTAGGCGGGACAGGAGTATCCGAGCAGTACTTC
D gene: TRBD1
V gene: TRBV19
J gene: TRBJ2-7
clone size: many

CDR3 protein: CASSVGENNQPQHF
CDR3 DNA: TGTGCCAGCAGCGTAGGGGAGAACAATCAGCCCCAGCATTTT
D gene: .
V gene: TRBV9
J gene: TRBJ1-5
clone size: .

CDR3 protein: CASSWPTGTSGETGELFF
CDR3 DNA: TGTGCCAGCAGCTGGCCCACCGGGACTAGCGGGGAAACCGGGGAGCTGTTTTTT
D gene: TRBD2
V gene: TRBV7-8
J gene: TRBJ2-2
clone size: .

CDR3 protein: CSAQTPATNEKLFF
CDR3 DNA: TGCAGCGCCCAGACACCAGCAACTAATGAAAAACTGTTTTTT
D gene: .
V gene: TRBV29-1
J gene: TRBJ1-4
clone size: .

CDR3 protein: CASSFQGAGYGYTF
CDR3 DNA: TGTGCCAGCAGCTTCCAGGGGGCTGGCTATGGCTACACCTTC
D gene: TRBD1
V gene: TRBV7-2
J gene: TRBJ1-2
clone size: .

CDR3 protein: CAASTSNQPQHF
CDR3 DNA: TGCGCGGCCTCTACAAGCAATCAGCCCCAGCATTTT
D gene: .
V gene: TRBV29-1
J gene: TRBJ1-5
clone size: .

CDR3 protein: CASSFGTVGETQYF
CDR3 DNA: TGTGCCAGCAGCTTCGGGACAGTTGGGGAGACCCAGTACTTC
D gene: TRBD1
V gene: TRBV7-7
J gene: TRBJ2-5
clone size: .

CDR3 protein: CASSPGLQETQYF
CDR3 DNA: TGTGCCAGCTCACCCGGACTACAAGAGACCCAGTACTTC
D gene: .
V gene: TRBV18
J gene: TRBJ2-5
clone size: .

CDR3 protein: CASSLARGRLAEAFF
CDR3 DNA: TGTGCCAGCAGTTTGGCCAGGGGAAGGTTGGCTGAAGCTTTCTTT
D gene: .
V gene: TRBV28
J gene: TRBJ1-1
clone size: .

CDR3 protein: CASSQVFPDYKNNEQFF
CDR3 DNA: TGCGCCAGCAGCCAAGTTTTCCCGGACTACAAGAACAATGAGCAGTTCTTC
D gene: .
V gene: TRBV4-1
J gene: TRBJ2-1
clone size: .

CDR3 protein: CASSIDWEKPLHF
CDR3 DNA: TGTGCCAGTAGTATAGACTGGGAGAAGCCCCTCCACTTT
D gene: .
V gene: TRBV19
J gene: TRBJ1-6
clone size: .

CDR3 protein: CASKGGSDSPLHF
CDR3 DNA: TGTGCCAGCAAAGGCGGCAGCGATTCACCCCTCCACTTT
D gene: .
V gene: TRBV6-5
J gene: TRBJ1-6
clone size: .

CDR3 protein: CASSIKNEQFF
CDR3 DNA: TGTGCCAGTAGCATCAAAAATGAGCAGTTCTTC
D gene: .
V gene: TRBV19
J gene: TRBJ2-1
clone size: few

CDR3 protein: CASSIVPGLQGANEQYF
CDR3 DNA: TGTGCCAGTAGTATAGTACCAGGCCTACAGGGGGCGAACGAGCAGTACTTC
D gene: TRBD1
V gene: TRBV19
J gene: TRBJ2-7
clone size: .

CDR3 protein: CASSAGQIDNEQFF
CDR3 DNA: TGTGCCAGCAGCGCCGGACAGATAGACAATGAGCAGTTCTTC
D gene: .
V gene: TRBV9
J gene: TRBJ2-1
clone size: .

CDR3 protein: CSVRDSSSSYEQYF
CDR3 DNA: TGCAGCGTTCGGGACAGTAGCAGCTCCTACGAGCAGTACTTC
D gene: TRBD1
V gene: TRBV29-1
J gene: TRBJ2-7
clone size: .

CDR3 protein: CASSSTGRLNQPQHF
CDR3 DNA: TGTGCCAGTAGTTCAACCGGGAGGCTCAATCAGCCCCAGCATTTT
D gene: .
V gene: TRBV19
J gene: TRBJ1-5
clone size: .

CDR3 protein: CASSSIRSGNTIYF
CDR3 DNA: TGTGCCAGCAGTTCGATCAGGTCGGGAAACACCATATATTTT
D gene: .
V gene: TRBV6-5
J gene: TRBJ1-3
clone size: .

CDR3 protein: CASSPAGRSTDTQYF
CDR3 DNA: TGTGCCAGCTCACCAGCGGGGAGGAGCACAGATACGCAGTATTTT
D gene: .
V gene: TRBV18
J gene: TRBJ2-3
clone size: .

CDR3 protein: CASRPDDSYTEAFF
CDR3 DNA: TGTGCCAGCAGACCGGACGACAGCTACACTGAAGCTTTCTTT
D gene: .
V gene: TRBV5-4
J gene: TRBJ1-1
clone size: .

CDR3 protein: CASSQPSGGYNEQFF
CDR3 DNA: TGTGCCAGCAGCCAACCTAGCGGGGGCTACAATGAGCAGTTCTTC
D gene: TRBD2
V gene: TRBV7-9
J gene: TRBJ2-1
clone size: .

CDR3 protein: CASSPPARFSGANVLTF
CDR3 DNA: TGTGCCAGCAGCCCGCCCGCACGGTTCTCTGGGGCCAACGTCCTGACTTTC
D gene: .
V gene: TRBV7-9
J gene: TRBJ2-6
clone size: .

CDR3 protein: CASRRQGAYEQYF
CDR3 DNA: TGTGCCAGCAGGAGACAGGGGGCGTACGAGCAGTACTTC
D gene: TRBD1
V gene: TRBV6-5
J gene: TRBJ2-7
clone size: .

CDR3 protein: CASSISQADGNTIYF
CDR3 DNA: TGTGCCAGTAGTATTTCTCAGGCTGATGGAAACACCATATATTTT
D gene: .
V gene: TRBV19
J gene: TRBJ1-3
clone size: .

CDR3 protein: CASSLGWENYGYTF
CDR3 DNA: TGTGCCAGCAGCTTGGGCTGGGAGAACTATGGCTACACCTTC
D gene: .
V gene: TRBV5-6
J gene: TRBJ1-2
clone size: once

CDR3 protein: CASSRERQVNTEAFF
CDR3 DNA: TGTGCCAGTAGTAGGGAGCGCCAGGTGAACACTGAAGCTTTCTTT
D gene: .
V gene: TRBV19
J gene: TRBJ1-1
clone size: .

CDR3 protein: CASSSPSGSSHTGELFF
CDR3 DNA: TGTGCCAGCAGCTCACCTAGCGGGAGCTCCCACACCGGGGAGCTGTTTTTT
D gene: TRBD2
V gene: TRBV7-9
J gene: TRBJ2-2
clone size: few

CDR3 protein: CASQGEWQTQYF
CDR3 DNA: TGTGCCAGCCAGGGGGAATGGCAGACCCAGTACTTC
D gene: TRBD1
V gene: TRBV6-5
J gene: TRBJ2-5
clone size: .

CDR3 protein: CASSLWGEGVVGEKLFF
CDR3 DNA: TGTGCCAGCAGCTTATGGGGAGAGGGGGTTGTCGGGGAAAAACTGTTTTTT
D gene: .
V gene: TRBV7-8
J gene: TRBJ1-4
clone size: .

CDR3 protein: CASSLLDRVLSNQPQHF
CDR3 DNA: TGTGCCAGTAGTCTCCTGGACAGGGTCCTCAGCAATCAGCCCCAGCATTTT
D gene: TRBD1
V gene: TRBV19
J gene: TRBJ1-5
clone size: .

CDR3 protein: CASSSRTSGGAEVQYF
CDR3 DNA: TGTGCCAGCAGCTCAAGGACTAGCGGGGGGGCCGAGGTGCAGTACTTC
D gene: TRBD2
V gene: TRBV13
J gene: TRBJ2-7
clone size: .

CDR3 protein: CASSQQVNYGYTF
CDR3 DNA: TGTGCCAGCAGCCAACAGGTTAACTATGGCTACACCTTC
D gene: .
V gene: TRBV11-1
J gene: TRBJ1-2
clone size: .

CDR3 protein: CASSPRDRDGYTF
CDR3 DNA: TGTGCCAGCTCACCGCGGGACAGGGACGGCTACACCTTC
D gene: TRBD1
V gene: TRBV18
J gene: TRBJ1-2
clone size: .

CDR3 protein: CASSGRQGVPYNEQFF
CDR3 DNA: TGTGCCAGTAGTGGGCGACAGGGGGTACCCTACAATGAGCAGTTCTTC
D gene: TRBD1
V gene: TRBV19
J gene: TRBJ2-1
clone size: .

CDR3 protein: CASSGGQLNSPLHF
CDR3 DNA: TGTGCCAGCAGCGGGGGACAGCTTAATTCACCCCTCCACTTT
D gene: TRBD1
V gene: TRBV2
J gene: TRBJ1-6
clone size: .

CDR3 protein: CASSPRVYNSPLHF
CDR3 DNA: TGTGCCAGCAGTCCCAGGGTCTATAATTCACCCCTCCACTTT
D gene: .
V gene: TRBV2
J gene: TRBJ1-6
clone size: .

CDR3 protein: CASSPSGGTYNEQFF
CDR3 DNA: TGTGCCAGCTCCCCTAGCGGGGGGACTTACAATGAGCAGTTCTTC
D gene: TRBD2
V gene: TRBV6-4
J gene: TRBJ2-1
clone size: .

CDR3 protein: CASSYSTGGGYEQYF
CDR3 DNA: TGTGCCAGCAGTTACTCGACGGGGGGCGGGTACGAGCAGTACTTC
D gene: .
V gene: TRBV6-6
J gene: TRBJ2-7
clone size: .

CDR3 protein: CSVDIRGGQEQFF
CDR3 DNA: TGCAGCGTTGATATTCGCGGGGGACAAGAGCAGTTCTTC
D gene: .
V gene: TRBV29-1
J gene: TRBJ2-1
clone size: .

CDR3 protein: CASSHRASNQPQHF
CDR3 DNA: TGTGCCAGCAGCCACAGGGCTAGCAATCAGCCCCAGCATTTT
D gene: .
V gene: TRBV6-6
J gene: TRBJ1-5
clone size: few

CDR3 protein: CASSRPDSHSTEAFF
CDR3 DNA: TGTGCCAGCAGCAGACCGGACAGTCATAGCACTGAAGCTTTCTTT
D gene: .
V gene: TRBV27
J gene: TRBJ1-1
clone size: .

CDR3 protein: CASSRDRGTEAFF
CDR3 DNA: TGTGCCAGCAGTCGCGACAGGGGCACTGAAGCTTTCTTT
D gene: TRBD1
V gene: TRBV2
J gene: TRBJ1-1
clone size: .